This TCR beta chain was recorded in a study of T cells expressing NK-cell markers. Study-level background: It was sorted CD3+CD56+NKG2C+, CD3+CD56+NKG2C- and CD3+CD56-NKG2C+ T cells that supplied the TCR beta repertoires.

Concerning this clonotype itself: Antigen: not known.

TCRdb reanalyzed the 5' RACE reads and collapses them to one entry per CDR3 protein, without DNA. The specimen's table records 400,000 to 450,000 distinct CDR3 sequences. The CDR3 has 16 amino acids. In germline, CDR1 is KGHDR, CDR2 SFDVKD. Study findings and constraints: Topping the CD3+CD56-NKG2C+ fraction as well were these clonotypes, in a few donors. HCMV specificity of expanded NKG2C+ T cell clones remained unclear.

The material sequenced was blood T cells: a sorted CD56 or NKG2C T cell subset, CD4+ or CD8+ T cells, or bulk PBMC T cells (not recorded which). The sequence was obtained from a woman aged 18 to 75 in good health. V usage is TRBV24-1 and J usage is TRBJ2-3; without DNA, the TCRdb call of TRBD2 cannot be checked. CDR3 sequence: CATSDLAAGRTDTQYF.